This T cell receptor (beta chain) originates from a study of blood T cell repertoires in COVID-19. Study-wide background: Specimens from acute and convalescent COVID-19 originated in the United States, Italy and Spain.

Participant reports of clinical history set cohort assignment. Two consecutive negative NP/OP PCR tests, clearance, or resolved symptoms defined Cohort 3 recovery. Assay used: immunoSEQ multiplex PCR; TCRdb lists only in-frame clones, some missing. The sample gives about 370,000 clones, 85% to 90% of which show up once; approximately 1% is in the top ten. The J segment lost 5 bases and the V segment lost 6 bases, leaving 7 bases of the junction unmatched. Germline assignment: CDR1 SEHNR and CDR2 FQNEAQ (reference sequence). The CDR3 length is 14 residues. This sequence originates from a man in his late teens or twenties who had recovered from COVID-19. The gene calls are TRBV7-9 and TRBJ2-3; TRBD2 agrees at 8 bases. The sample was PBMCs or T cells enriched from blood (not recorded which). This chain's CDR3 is CASSSGGAGDTQYF. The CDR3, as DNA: TGTGCCAGCAGTTCCGGGGGGGCGGGAGATACGCAGTATTTT. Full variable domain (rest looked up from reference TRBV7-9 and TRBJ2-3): DTGVSQNPRHKITKRGQNVTFRCDPISEHNRLYWYRQTLGQGPEFLTYFQNEAQLEKSRLLSDRFSAERPKGSFSTLEIQRTEQGDSAMYLCASSSGGAGDTQYFGPGTRLTVL.